The 21 T cell receptor beta chains in this list originate from one sample, sequenced in a study of T cell responses to AZD1222 COVID-19 vaccine. Generated by immunoSEQ multiplex PCR, the TCRdb table keeps only in-frame clones and is missing some. The sample contains around 120,000 clones, roughly 91% of which appear only once. Sequenced here: peripheral blood, sampled 28 days after the second AZD1222 dose. Receptors originate from an adult who received the AZD1222 COVID-19 vaccine.

CDR3 in amino acids: CASRFLRTGDENYGYTF. The CDR3 DNA reads as TGTGCCAGCAGATTCCTCAGGACAGGAGATGAAAACTATGGCTACACCTTC. This chain connects TRBV5-6 to TRBJ1-2, with 7 nucleotides matching TRBD1. Germline CDR1 and CDR2: SGHDT and YYEEEE. This CDR3 contains 17 residues. The J segment lost 2 bases and the V segment lost 5 bases, leaving 15 bases of the junction unmatched.

The V and J genes are TRBV3-1 (or the pseudogene TRBV3-2) and TRBJ2-5, with D maybe TRBD1 (7 bases). CDR1 LGHDT and CDR2 YNNKEL come from the germline V gene (reference sequence). The CDR3 runs to 13 residues. Trimming cost V 4 bases and J 5 bases, with 11 bases left between them. The CDR3, as DNA: TGTGCCAGCAGCCTCAGGGGGGCGGAGACCCAGTACTTC. Translating it yields CASSLRGAETQYF.

The chain has TRBV7-9 and TRBJ2-1; TRBD2 matches at 8 bases. J lost 8 bases, V lost 5 bases, and 8 bases had no gene match. This CDR3 region has 14 residues. From germline, CDR1 is SEHNR and CDR2 FQNEAQ (reference sequence). The CDR3, as DNA: TGTGCCAGCAGCGCATACGGGAGGGAAGATGAGCAGTTCTTC. It translates to CASSAYGREDEQFF.

Of note for this clone: This specimen includes other DNA sequences encoding the same CDR3. The genes are TRBV11-2 and TRBJ1-2; D unclear. V lost 0 bases and J lost 4, with 0 bases in between. The germline CDR1 and CDR2 sequences are SGHAT and FQNNGV. The CDR3 sequence is 11 residues long. The CDR3 reads CASSLDYGYTF. The CDR3 DNA reads TGTGCCAGCAGCTTAGACTATGGCTACACCTTC.

The genes are TRBV5-1 and TRBJ1-1; 7 nucleotides agree with TRBD1. Germline lookup yields CDR1 SGHRS and CDR2 YFSETQ. CDR3 length: 15 amino acids. With 0 bases clipped from V and 3 bases from J, the junction kept 5 bases outside the gene matches. CDR3 in DNA: TGCGCCAGCAGCTTGGGGCAGGGGGGTCACACTGAAGCTTTCTTT. Amino acids: CASSLGQGGHTEAFF.

The rearrangement uses TRBV6-5 and TRBJ2-7; D not certain. Trimming took off 1 base at V and 0 bases at J, with 10 bases between the two ends. CDR3 length: 15 amino acids. Germline assignment: CDR1 MNHEY and CDR2 SVGAGI. Written as DNA, the CDR3 is TGTGCCAGCAGTTACTACACAGAAGGCTCCTACGAGCAGTACTTC. Its translation is CASSYYTEGSYEQYF.

The chain uses TRBV18 and TRBJ1-3, with TRBD1 identical over 7 bases. Trimming cost V 4 bases and J 3 bases; bases outside gene matches: 3. Germline CDR1 and CDR2: KGHSH and LQKENI. This CDR3 spans 14 amino acids. CDR3 sequence: CASSQGAFGNTIYF. The CDR3 coding sequence is TGTGCCAGCTCACAGGGGGCGTTTGGAAACACCATATATTTT.

The J gene is TRBJ2-3, the V gene TRBV5-1; TRBD1 aligns across 7 bases. This CDR3 spans 14 amino acids. Looked up from germline, CDR1 is SGHRS and CDR2 is YFSETQ. Unmatched junction bases numbered 5, after V lost 2 bases and J lost 5 bases. The CDR3 coding sequence is TGCGCCAGCAGCTTACTTACAGGGGTAGATACGCAGTATTTT. Translated, it gives CASSLLTGVDTQYF. The variable domain in full, completed from reference TRBV5-1 and TRBJ2-3, reads KAGVTQTPRYLIKTRGQQVTLSCSPISGHRSVSWYQQTPGQGLQFLFEYFSETQRNKGNFPGRFSGRQFSNSRSEMNVSTLELGDSALYLCASSLLTGVDTQYFGPGTRLTVL.

The rearrangement links TRBV5-1 to TRBJ2-3; D is tentatively TRBD1 or TRBD2 (5 bases each). The germline V and J ends were trimmed by 2 bases and 4 bases, with 11 bases remaining between them. There are 14 residues in the CDR3. Germline values: CDR1 SGHRS, CDR2 YFSETQ. The CDR3 DNA reads TGCGCCAGCAGCTTATTCGGGGCTGCAGATACGCAGTATTTT. This encodes CASSLFGAADTQYF.

The genes are TRBV9 and TRBJ2-1; 9 nucleotides line up with TRBD1. V was clipped by 6 bases and J by 8 bases; unmatched bases: 9. CDR1 is SGDLS and CDR2 is YYNGEE in the germline V gene. CDR3 size: 14 residues. The CDR3 loop reads CASTRTGDMDEQFF. The CDR3 DNA follows: TGTGCCAGCACCCGGACAGGGGACATGGATGAGCAGTTCTTC.

This chain connects TRBV29-1 to TRBJ2-7; D not certain. CDR3 length: 10 residues. The germline CDR1 and CDR2 sequences are SQVTM and ANQGSEA. The V and J ends lost 5 bases and 6 bases respectively, with 8 bases between them. The CDR3 sequence is CSVYDGEQYF. CDR3 bases: TGCAGCGTTTACGACGGCGAGCAGTACTTC.

The rearrangement uses TRBV2 and TRBJ1-3; 11 bases are shared with TRBD1. This CDR3 is built from 15 residues. V gave up 6 bases and J gave up 1 base; unmatched junction bases: 2. The germline gives CDR1 SNHLY, CDR2 FYNNEI. The CDR3 loop is CASRDRGPSGNTIYF. The CDR3 DNA follows: TGTGCCAGCAGGGACAGGGGGCCGTCTGGAAACACCATATATTTT.

The gene calls are TRBV7-9 and TRBJ1-1; D perhaps matches TRBD1 (6 bases). The CDR3 sequence is 13 residues long. V was shortened by 4 bases and J by 2 bases, with 8 bases between the two germline ends. Germline CDR1 and CDR2: SEHNR and FQNEAQ (reference sequence). The CDR3: CASSSQGNTEAFF. Written as DNA, the CDR3 is TGTGCCAGCAGCTCACAGGGAAACACTGAAGCTTTCTTT.

The chain joins TRBV10-3 to TRBJ2-7, with TRBD1 as a possible D gene (6 bases). The germline gives CDR1 ENHRY, CDR2 SYGVKD. The V end was cut by 3 bases, the J end by 3 bases, with 18 bases between. This CDR3 region has 16 residues. Written as DNA, the CDR3 is TGTGCCATCAGTGATCCCAGGGGTCATGGGGACTACGAGCAGTACTTC. Translating it yields CAISDPRGHGDYEQYF.

This sequence joins TRBV30 and TRBJ1-3, with TRBD1 matching over 8 bases. The CDR3 length is 16 residues. V gave up 0 bases and J gave up 3 bases; unmatched junction bases: 7. CDR1 is GTSNPN and CDR2 is SVGIG in the germline V gene (reference sequence). The CDR3 spells CAWSVLTTGVGNTIYF. CDR3 coding DNA: TGTGCCTGGAGTGTACTCACGACAGGGGTTGGAAACACCATATATTTT.

This clone was seen only once. The V call is TRBV10-1, the J call TRBJ1-3, with unresolved D. The germline V gene encodes CDR1 WNHNN and CDR2 SYGVQD (reference sequence). V gave up 0 bases and J gave up 0 bases, with 6 bases separating them. The CDR3 loop spans 15 amino acids. The CDR3 reads CASSESGNSGNTIYF. The CDR3 nucleotides are TGCGCCAGCAGTGAGTCCGGAAACTCTGGAAACACCATATATTTT.

The chain is built from TRBV7-2 and TRBJ2-5; 9 bases are shared with TRBD2. Germline loops: CDR1 SGHTA, CDR2 FQGNSA. The length of the CDR3 is 17 residues. V was clipped by 4 bases and J by 4 bases; unmatched bases: 13. The CDR3 loop is CASSSHAGGPPPETQYF. The DNA for the CDR3 is TGTGCCAGCAGCTCCCACGCGGGAGGGCCCCCCCCAGAGACCCAGTACTTC.

This clone was counted a single time. This chain joins TRBV6-6 and TRBJ1-2, with D perhaps matching TRBD1 (5 bases). V lost 4 bases and J 5 bases, leaving 11 bases between the germline ends. This CDR3 region has 13 residues. Germline-derived CDR1 and CDR2 are MNHNY and SVGAGI (reference sequence). This CDR3 reads CASSLGVSYGYTF. The CDR3 nucleotides are TGTGCCAGCAGTTTAGGGGTTTCGTATGGCTACACCTTC.

This chain uses TRBV11-2 with TRBJ2-3; D is uncertain. Trimming cost V 4 bases and J 4 bases, with 6 bases left between them. CDR1 is SGHAT, CDR2 FQNNGV, per germline. The CDR3 totals 12 residues. CDR3 nucleotides: TGTGCCAGCAGCTCATCACCAGATACGCAGTATTTT. Residues: CASSSSPDTQYF.

The V call is TRBV5-1, the J call TRBJ1-2; the match to TRBD1 covers 11 bases. V lost 0 bases and J lost 8; bases outside the gene matches: 3. The CDR3 runs to 14 residues. In germline, CDR1 is SGHRS, CDR2 YFSETQ. The CDR3 sequence is CASSLEGTGGGYTF. The CDR3 DNA follows: TGCGCCAGCAGCTTGGAGGGGACAGGGGGAGGCTACACCTTC.

This chain joins TRBV9 and TRBJ1-1, with a weak D call TRBD1 (6 bases). This CDR3 is 14 amino acids long. V lost 3 bases, J lost 6 bases, and 15 bases lay in between. Germline-derived CDR1 and CDR2 are SGDLS and YYNGEE. CDR3: CASSASQGFSEAFF. Here the CDR3 DNA reads TGTGCCAGCAGCGCGTCACAGGGATTCTCTGAAGCTTTCTTT. Supplemented by reference TRBV9 and TRBJ1-1, the full variable domain reads DSGVTQTPKHLITATGQRVTLRCSPRSGDLSVYWYQQSLDQGLQFLIQYYNGEERAKGNILERFSAQQFPDLHSELNLSSLELGDSALYFCASSASQGFSEAFFGQGTRLTVV.